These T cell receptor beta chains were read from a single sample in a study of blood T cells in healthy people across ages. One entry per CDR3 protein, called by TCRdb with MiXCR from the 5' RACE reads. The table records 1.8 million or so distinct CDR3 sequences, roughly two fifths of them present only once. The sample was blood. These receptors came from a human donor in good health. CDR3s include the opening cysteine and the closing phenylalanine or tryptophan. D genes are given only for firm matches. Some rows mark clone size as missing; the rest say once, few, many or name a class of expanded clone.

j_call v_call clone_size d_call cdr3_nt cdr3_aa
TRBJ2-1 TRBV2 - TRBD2 TGTGCCAGCAGTGAGGCTTCGGGGGGCTCCTACAATGAGCAGTTCTTC CASSEASGGSYNEQFF
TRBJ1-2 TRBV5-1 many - TGCGCCAGCAGCTTGGAGGGCCAAGGCAAAGGGGGCTACACCTTC CASSLEGQGKGGYTF
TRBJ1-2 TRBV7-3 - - TGTGCCAGCAGCGTGGACGGGGAGGACTATGGCTACACCTTC CASSVDGEDYGYTF
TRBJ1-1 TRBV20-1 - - TGCAGTACCCTTGGGGGGCGCACTGAAGCTTTCTTT CSTLGGRTEAFF
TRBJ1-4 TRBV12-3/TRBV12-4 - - TGTGCCAGCGGATCCGCGAGTGAAAAACTGTTTTTT CASGSASEKLFF
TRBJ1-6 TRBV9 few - TGTGCCAGCAGCGCAGGGGTCTCACCCCTCCACTTT CASSAGVSPLHF
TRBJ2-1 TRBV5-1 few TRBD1 TGCGCCAGCCAGAAGCCGGGACAGTACAATGAGCAGTTCTTC CASQKPGQYNEQFF
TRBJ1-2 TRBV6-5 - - TGTGCCAGCAGTTACTCGAGGGCGGGCAGATTAAACTATGGCTACACCTTC CASSYSRAGRLNYGYTF
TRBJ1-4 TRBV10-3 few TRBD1 TGTGCCATCAGGGAGACAGGGATGAATGAAAAACTGTTTTTT CAIRETGMNEKLFF
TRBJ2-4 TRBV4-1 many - TGCGCCAGCAGCCAGGAGGGGGCGGCCTGGAACATTCAGTACTTC CASSQEGAAWNIQYF
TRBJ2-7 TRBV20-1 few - TGCAGTGCTAGGAGGGATATCGGATACGAGCAGTACTTC CSARRDIGYEQYF
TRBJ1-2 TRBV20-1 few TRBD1 TGCAGTGCCCATCATACAGGGGGTGTAACTAACTATGGCTACACCTTC CSAHHTGGVTNYGYTF
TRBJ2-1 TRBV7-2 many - TGTGCCAGCAGCTTAGGACAGGCCAATGAGCAGTTCTTC CASSLGQANEQFF
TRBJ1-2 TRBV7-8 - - TGTGCCAGCAGCCTGGGGCAGCCCTTCGGCTACACCTTC CASSLGQPFGYTF
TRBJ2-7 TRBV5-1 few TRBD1 TGCGCCAGCAGCGACAGGGGGTTGGTCTCCTACGAGCAGTACTTC CASSDRGLVSYEQYF
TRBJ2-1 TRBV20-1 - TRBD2 TGCAGTGCTAGAGTGGGCGGGGGGGGCGTCAGGGCCTACAATGAGCAGTTCTTC CSARVGGGGVRAYNEQFF
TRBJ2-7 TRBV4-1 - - TGCGCCAGCAGCCCCCAGATTTCCTACGAGCAGTACTTC CASSPQISYEQYF
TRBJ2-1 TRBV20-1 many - TGCAGTGCTAGCGGGGATGAGCAGTTCTTC CSASGDEQFF
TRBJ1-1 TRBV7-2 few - TGTGCCAGCAGCTTACCCTCCGGGATCGGCACTGAAGCTTTCTTT CASSLPSGIGTEAFF
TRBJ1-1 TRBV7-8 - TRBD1 TGTGCCAGCAGCCATCCCTCCTCAGGGGGCTGGACTGAAGCTTTCTTT CASSHPSSGGWTEAFF
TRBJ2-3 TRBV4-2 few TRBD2 TGTGCCAGCAGCCAAGATATCAGAGGACTAGCGACAGAAACAGATACGCAGTATTTT CASSQDIRGLATETDTQYF
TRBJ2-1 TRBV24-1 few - TGTGCCACCAGTGATCCATCTACCCGATTATACAATGAGCAGTTCTTC CATSDPSTRLYNEQFF
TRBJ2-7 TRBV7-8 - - TGTGCCAGCAGCTTAGCGCTAAACTCACGCATGATACTTTCCTACGAGCAGTACTTC CASSLALNSRMILSYEQYF
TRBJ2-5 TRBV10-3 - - TGTGCCACCACCCGGGACATAGCCCAAGAGACCCAGTACTTC CATTRDIAQETQYF
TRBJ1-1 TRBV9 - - TGTGCCAGCAGCGTTGCCCTGGACACTGAAGCTTTCTTT CASSVALDTEAFF
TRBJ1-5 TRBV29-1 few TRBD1 TGCAGCGTCACGACAGGGAATTTGGGTCAGCCCCAGCATTTT CSVTTGNLGQPQHF